This T cell receptor (beta chain) was identified in a study of beta chain features in type 1 diabetes. The investigators reverse transcribed all of the isolated RNA, so they sequenced expressed TCRB transcripts. Measured with immunoSEQ multiplex PCR; TCRdb has only the in-frame clones, and not every one. The sample includes 850,000 to 900,000 clones, roughly 15% of them seen just once. Germline CDR1 is SGDLS and CDR2 is YYNGEE. The V segment lost 0 bases and the J segment 3 bases; nucleotides outside the gene matches: 12. The CDR3 sequence is 18 residues long. Study-wide results and caveats: Fewer insertions but more deletions were seen at VDJ junctions in type 1 diabetes patients.

With regard to this clone: Its antigen is unknown.

The clonotype originates from a woman aged 18-29 years in good health. The sample was naive CD4+ T cells from blood. The chain joins TRBV9 to TRBJ2-5; 9 bases align to TRBD2. CDR3 in amino acids: CASSVASRAGGFKETQYF. The DNA for the CDR3 is TGTGCCAGCAGCGTAGCCTCCAGAGCGGGAGGTTTCAAAGAGACCCAGTACTTC.